This paragraph covers one T cell receptor beta chain sequence. Its cognate antigen is unknown. The record originates from a study of vaccination and CD4 T cells after COVID-19. Cultured CD4+ T cell DNA underwent sequencing with the Oncomine TCR Beta short-read assay. In this case, cultured CD4+ T cells provided the extracted genomic DNA. Using its own MiXCR run on the PCR reads, TCRdb lists one record per CDR3 protein. The sample carries about 11,000 distinct CDR3 sequences, roughly 55% recorded once. Between the trimmed V and J ends, which lost 3 bases and 7 bases, there was a span of 7 bases. The CDR3 is made up of 13 amino acids. Germline CDR1 KGHSH, CDR2 LQKENI. Study results and caveats: Relatively few convalescent patients were studied; early post-infection timepoints were not included.

Treatment noted: roughly ten-day PBMC culture with coronavirus spike peptide pools or control peptides (ViraFEST assay). Dates of positive PCR ran from March to December 2020, before US Alpha, Beta and Delta variants. The sample was CD4+ T cells from blood, cultured in vitro. This TCR was sampled from a human donor who had recovered from COVID-19. The J gene is TRBJ1-6, the V gene TRBV18; D perhaps matches TRBD1 (6 bases). CDR3 sequence: CASSPGTNSPLHF. CDR3 nucleotide sequence: TGTGCCAGCTCACCCGGGACAAATTCACCCCTCCACTTT.